These 28 T cell receptor beta chains share one sample of origin, sequenced in a study of T cell responses to AZD1222 COVID-19 vaccine. Using immunoSEQ multiplex PCR, the repertoire was profiled, and TCRdb retains in-frame clones only, with some absent. The sample holds over 150,000 clones, roughly 90% seen once. This specimen consisted of peripheral blood, obtained on day 0 of AZD1222 vaccination. All receptors come from an adult in good health.

The rearrangement joins TRBV11-2 to TRBJ2-1, with 13 bases aligning to TRBD2. The CDR3 has 15 residues. Germline assignment: CDR1 SGHAT and CDR2 FQNNGV. The V segment lost 5 bases and the J segment 6 bases; nucleotides outside the gene matches: 4. The CDR3 protein is CASSGGLAGINEQFF. CDR3 sequence (DNA): TGTGCCAGCAGCGGGGGACTAGCGGGAATCAATGAGCAGTTCTTC. Filled out from reference TRBV11-2 and TRBJ2-1, the complete variable domain reads EAGVAQSPRYKIIEKRQSVAFWCNPISGHATLYWYQQILGQGPKLLIQFQNNGVVDDSQLPKDRFSAERLKGVDSTLKIQPAKLEDSAVYLCASSGGLAGINEQFFGPGTRLTVL.

V is TRBV11-1 and J is TRBJ2-7, with 7 bases fitting TRBD2. V lost 5 bases to trimming and J lost 6 bases; unmatched junction nucleotides: 10. The CDR3 is 14 residues long. Germline V gene data show CDR1 as SGHAT and CDR2 as FQDESV (reference sequence). The CDR3 loop is CASSGWRESLEQYF. CDR3 bases: TGTGCCAGCAGCGGTTGGCGGGAGTCCCTCGAGCAGTACTTC. The variable domain in full, with the rest retrieved from reference TRBV11-1 and TRBJ2-7, is EAEVAQSPRYKITEKSQAVAFWCDPISGHATLYWYRQILGQGPELLVQFQDESVVDDSQLPKDRFSAERLKGVDSTLKIQPAELGDSAMYLCASSGWRESLEQYFGPGTRLTVT.

V is TRBV7-9 and J is TRBJ2-7; maybe TRBD1 (5 bases). The V gene lost 3 bases and the J gene lost 5 bases, with 14 bases spanning the gap. Germline CDR1 is SEHNR and CDR2 is FQNEAQ (reference sequence). This CDR3 has 14 residues. The CDR3 spells CASSLAAGFHEQYF. In DNA, the CDR3 is TGTGCCAGCAGCTTGGCCGCAGGGTTCCACGAGCAGTACTTC.

The J gene is TRBJ1-1, the V gene TRBV5-1, with a tentative D call TRBD1 (5 bases). Trimming removed 2 bases from V and 1 base from J, with 6 bases in between. Germline assignment: CDR1 SGHRS and CDR2 YFSETQ. This CDR3 contains 13 residues. For the CDR3, the DNA is TGCGCCAGCAGCTTTGACAGGAACACTGAAGCTTTCTTT. It encodes CASSFDRNTEAFF.

The gene calls are TRBV24-1 and TRBJ2-3; possibly TRBD2 for D (5 bases). The CDR3 spans 14 residues. Trimming cost V 2 bases and J 4 bases, with 9 bases left between them. The germline gives CDR1 KGHDR, CDR2 SFDVKD. CDR3 protein: CATSDSARADTQYF. Here the CDR3 DNA reads TGTGCCACCAGTGATTCCGCGAGGGCAGATACGCAGTATTTT.

The chain has TRBV11-3 and TRBJ1-5, with TRBD1 matching over 11 bases. CDR1 and CDR2 (germline): SGHNT, YENEEA. V was pared by 6 bases and J by 11 bases, with 9 bases of the junction left unmatched. This CDR3 comprises 14 residues. The CDR3 sequence: CASRVVGQGVSQHF. The CDR3 bases are TGTGCCAGCAGGGTGGTGGGACAGGGGGTTTCCCAGCATTTT.

The chain combines TRBV30 with TRBJ2-5, with D unresolved. Trimming removed 6 bases at V and 1 base at J, with 12 bases between. The CDR3 covers 13 residues. Germline V gives CDR1 GTSNPN, CDR2 SVGIG (reference sequence). The CDR3 loop reads CACSRAPQETQYF. DNA for the CDR3: TGTGCCTGTTCCCGGGCCCCCCAAGAGACCCAGTACTTC.

The chain recombines TRBV5-4 with TRBJ1-4; D possibly corresponds to TRBD1 (6 bases). Deletions cut 0 bases from V and 4 bases from J, with 7 bases between. Germline lookup yields CDR1 SGHNT and CDR2 YYREEE (reference sequence). This CDR3 has 14 residues. The CDR3 bases are TGTGCCAGCAGCTTGGGCAGGGGTAATGAAAAACTGTTTTTT. It yields the protein CASSLGRGNEKLFF.

V gene TRBV19 combines with J gene TRBJ2-2; possibly TRBD1 or TRBD2 for D (6 bases each). CDR3 length equals 16 residues. Germline V lookup: CDR1 LNHDA, CDR2 SQIVND (reference sequence). The V and J ends lost 2 bases and 4 bases respectively, with 14 bases between them. The CDR3 reads CASSILGGAGTGELFF. The CDR3 coding sequence is TGTGCCAGTAGTATATTGGGGGGCGCGGGCACCGGGGAGCTGTTTTTT.

The chain uses TRBV6-5 and TRBJ2-7; D remains ambiguous. The CDR3 runs to 15 residues. The germline V gene encodes CDR1 MNHEY and CDR2 SVGAGI. Trimming shortened V by 8 bases and J by 4 bases, and 21 bases separated the two germline ends. Here the CDR3 reads CASPYRSVIAYEQYF. The CDR3 bases are TGTGCCAGCCCCTACCGGAGCGTAATAGCTTACGAGCAGTACTTC.

The rearrangement uses TRBV5-1 and TRBJ2-1; 8 bases match TRBD2. Per the germline V gene, CDR1 is SGHRS and CDR2 is YFSETQ. V lost 2 bases and J lost 6; bases outside the gene matches: 7. There are 15 residues in the CDR3. DNA of the CDR3: TGCGCCAGCAGCTTTCTAGCGGGTAGTTTCAATGAGCAGTTCTTC. This translates into CASSFLAGSFNEQFF.

The gene calls are TRBV14 and TRBJ2-7; D gene ambiguous. This CDR3 region has 12 residues. V was cut by 1 base and J by 3 bases, with 4 bases left in between. The germline gives CDR1 SGHDN, CDR2 FVKESK. The CDR3 DNA sequence: TGTGCCAGCAGCCAAGCCAACTACGAGCAGTACTTC. Protein product: CASSQANYEQYF.

This sequence joins TRBV2 and TRBJ2-7; D uncertain. This CDR3 has 12 residues. CDR1 and CDR2 from the germline V gene are SNHLY and FYNNEI. Trimming pared 6 bases from V and 3 bases from J, leaving 9 bases between. The CDR3: CASRGQIYEQYF. The CDR3 DNA reads TGTGCCAGCAGGGGCCAAATCTACGAGCAGTACTTC.

The chain employs TRBV7-2 and TRBJ1-2, with 8 bases matching TRBD1. The CDR3 extends over 17 amino acids. V trimming: 5 bases; J trimming: 8 bases; junction bases outside the gene matches: 19. From germline, CDR1 is SGHTA and CDR2 FQGNSA. In DNA form, the CDR3 reads TGTGCCAGCAGCCCAGAGCGCCGGGGGCAGGGGGCGCGAGGCTACACCTTC. It encodes CASSPERRGQGARGYTF.

The chain employs TRBV7-2 and TRBJ2-5; D may correspond to TRBD1 or TRBD2 (6 bases each). The ends were cut back, 5 bases at V and 2 bases at J, with 12 bases in the middle. The CDR3 runs to 14 residues. Germline CDR1 reads SGHTA; CDR2 reads FQGNSA. CDR3 DNA: TGTGCCAGCAGCCAATCGGGGGCTCAAGAGACCCAGTACTTC. Translation gives CASSQSGAQETQYF.

This clone appeared a single time. The V and J genes are TRBV28 and TRBJ2-5; TRBD1 might be the D (5 bases). Germline V lookup: CDR1 MDHEN, CDR2 SYDVKM. The CDR3 length is 17 residues. V lost 2 bases to trimming and J lost 1 base, with 17 bases between them. This CDR3 reads CASSLGIQGYPQETQYF. As DNA, the CDR3 is TGTGCCAGCAGTTTAGGGATCCAGGGATACCCCCAAGAGACCCAGTACTTC. Using reference TRBV28 and TRBJ2-5 for the parts outside the CDR3, the full variable domain is DVKVTQSSRYLVKRTGEKVFLECVQDMDHENMFWYRQDPGLGLRLIYFSYDVKMKEKGDIPEGYSVSREKKERFSLILESASTNQTSMYLCASSLGIQGYPQETQYFGPGTRLLVL.

This chain connects TRBV12-3 or TRBV12-4 to TRBJ1-6, with D unclear. V was shortened by 0 bases and J by 9 bases, with 3 bases between the two germline ends. This CDR3 contains 12 residues. The CDR3 loop reads CASSLAFSPLHF. DNA for the CDR3: TGTGCCAGCAGTTTAGCCTTTTCACCCCTCCACTTT.

The chain joins TRBV3-1 (or the pseudogene TRBV3-2) to TRBJ2-7, with a tentative D call TRBD2 (6 bases). V lost 3 bases, J lost 0 bases, and 12 bases lay in between. The CDR3 is 15 amino acids. In germline, CDR1 is LGHDT, CDR2 YNNKEL (reference sequence). The CDR3 here is CASSHLAKSSYEQYF. The CDR3 DNA reads as TGTGCCAGCAGCCACCTAGCGAAGAGCTCCTACGAGCAGTACTTC.

The chain carries TRBV5-1 and TRBJ2-7; the match to TRBD1 covers 9 bases. This CDR3 comprises 16 residues. The germline gives CDR1 SGHRS, CDR2 YFSETQ. V dropped 4 bases and J dropped 3; count of bases not matched to a gene: 11. The DNA of the CDR3 is TGCGCCAGCAGCGTATTAGTGGGACAGGGAAACTACGAGCAGTACTTC. This translates into CASSVLVGQGNYEQYF.

V and J are TRBV28 and TRBJ1-1, with a possible D match to TRBD1 (5 bases). The CDR3 consists of 16 residues. Germline V gene data show CDR1 as MDHEN and CDR2 as SYDVKM. Trimming shortened V by 8 bases and J by 6 bases, and 25 bases separated the two germline ends. The CDR3 nucleotides read TGTGCCAGCTCCAAGACCCCGGGGCGAGGAGGGTCTGAAGCTTTCTTT. Translation: CASSKTPGRGGSEAFF. Complete variable domain (other parts from reference TRBV28 and TRBJ1-1): DVKVTQSSRYLVKRTGEKVFLECVQDMDHENMFWYRQDPGLGLRLIYFSYDVKMKEKGDIPEGYSVSREKKERFSLILESASTNQTSMYLCASSKTPGRGGSEAFFGQGTRLTVV.

The chain joins TRBV3-1 (or the pseudogene TRBV3-2) to TRBJ2-1; TRBD2 is a possible D gene (5 bases). Germline values: CDR1 LGHDT, CDR2 YNNKEL (reference sequence). The CDR3 runs 12 residues. The V and J ends lost 5 bases and 9 bases respectively, with 11 bases between them. The CDR3 region has the DNA TGTGCCAGCAGCGCCCGAGGGTCTGAGCAGTTCTTC. Translation: CASSARGSEQFF.

The chain couples TRBV4-1 to TRBJ2-7, with D perhaps TRBD1 (5 bases). The CDR3 loop spans 15 amino acids. Between the trimmed V and J ends, which lost 1 base and 2 bases, there was a span of 12 bases. Germline V CDR1 and CDR2: MGHRA, YSYEKL. CDR3 coding DNA: TGCGCCAGCAGCCAAGCCGACAGACCAACCTACGAGCAGTACTTC. This gives the protein CASSQADRPTYEQYF.

The sample holds one count of this clone. The genes are TRBV18 and TRBJ1-2; no firm D call. Trimming pared 2 bases from V and 8 bases from J, leaving 15 bases between. This CDR3 has 14 amino acids. Per the germline V gene, CDR1 is KGHSH and CDR2 is LQKENI. This chain's CDR3 is CASSPSSRLLGYTF. For the CDR3, the DNA is TGTGCCAGCTCACCATCATCTAGGCTCTTAGGCTACACCTTC. Complete variable domain (other parts from reference TRBV18 and TRBJ1-2): NAGVMQNPRHLVRRRGQEARLRCSPMKGHSHVYWYRQLPEEGLKFMVYLQKENIIDESGMPKERFSAEFPKEGPSILRIQQVVRGDSAAYFCASSPSSRLLGYTFGSGTRLTVV.

Only one count was recorded for this clone. V gene TRBV23-1 combines with J gene TRBJ2-1, with D uncertain. TRBV23-1 is designated an ORF whose function remains uncertain. V was shortened by 5 bases and J by 0 bases, with 8 bases between the two germline ends. The CDR3 has 14 amino acids. This CDR3 reads CASSDQSSYNEQFF. CDR3 DNA sequence: TGCGCCAGCAGTGATCAGAGCTCCTACAATGAGCAGTTCTTC.

V and J are TRBV7-2 and TRBJ1-2; a possible D gene is TRBD1 (6 bases). CDR1 is SGHTA and CDR2 is FQGNSA in the germline V gene. Trimming cost V 5 bases and J 6 bases, with 19 bases left between them. The length of the CDR3 is 15 residues. Here the CDR3 DNA reads TGTGCCAGCAGCCCAGGGGTGTTAAGGGGTCATGGCTACACCTTC. Protein product: CASSPGVLRGHGYTF.

The rearrangement joins TRBV6-5 to TRBJ1-6; possible D gene TRBD1, 5 bases. This CDR3 has 15 residues. Germline assignment: CDR1 MNHEY and CDR2 SVGAGI. V was pared by 7 bases and J by 7 bases, with 17 bases between. The CDR3 DNA reads TGTGCCAGCACCAATTATCAAAGGGGCAATTCACCCCTCCACTTT. Translation: CASTNYQRGNSPLHF.

The genes are TRBV12-3 or TRBV12-4 and TRBJ1-3; no clear D. The V gene lost 3 bases and the J gene lost 12 bases, with 12 bases spanning the gap. CDR3 size: 12 residues. The CDR3 sequence is CASSLIPSGIYF. The CDR3 nucleotides are TGTGCCAGCAGTTTGATCCCAAGTGGCATATATTTT.

This chain connects TRBV7-8 to TRBJ1-6; TRBD1 agrees at 9 bases. This CDR3 has 17 amino acids. Germline trimming cut 5 bases from V and 0 bases from J; bases unmatched to any gene: 5. Germline CDR1 SGHVS, CDR2 FQNEAQ. The CDR3 protein is CASSKMDRGSYNSPLHF. The CDR3 nucleotides are TGTGCCAGCAGCAAGATGGACAGGGGCTCCTATAATTCACCCCTCCACTTT. Looking up the rest from reference TRBV7-8 and TRBJ1-6 gives the full variable domain: GAGVSQSPRYKVAKRGQDVALRCDPISGHVSLFWYQQALGQGPEFLTYFQNEAQLDKSGLPSDRFFAERPEGSVSTLKIQRTQQEDSAVYLCASSKMDRGSYNSPLHFGNGTRLTVT.